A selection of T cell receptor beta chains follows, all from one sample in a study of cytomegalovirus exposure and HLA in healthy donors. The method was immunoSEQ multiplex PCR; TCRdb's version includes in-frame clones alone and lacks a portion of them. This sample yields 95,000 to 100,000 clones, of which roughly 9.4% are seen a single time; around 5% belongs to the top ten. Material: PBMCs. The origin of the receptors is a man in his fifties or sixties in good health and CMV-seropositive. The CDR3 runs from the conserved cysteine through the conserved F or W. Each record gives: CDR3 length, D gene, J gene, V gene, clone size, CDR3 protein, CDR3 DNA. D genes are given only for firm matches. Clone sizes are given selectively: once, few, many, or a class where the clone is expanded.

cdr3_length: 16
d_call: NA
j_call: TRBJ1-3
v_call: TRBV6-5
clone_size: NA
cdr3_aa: CASSYQGKGTADTIYF
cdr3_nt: TGTGCCAGCAGTTACCAGGGAAAGGGAACGGCGGACACCATATATTTT

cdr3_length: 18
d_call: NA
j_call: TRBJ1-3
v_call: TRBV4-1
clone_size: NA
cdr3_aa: CASSPRVWEGDSGNTIYF
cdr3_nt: TGCGCCAGCAGCCCTCGTGTTTGGGAGGGGGACTCTGGAAACACCATATATTTT

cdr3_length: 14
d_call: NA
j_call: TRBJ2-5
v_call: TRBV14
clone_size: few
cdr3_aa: CASSQGARSETQYF
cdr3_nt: TGTGCCAGCAGCCAAGGTGCGAGGAGTGAGACCCAGTACTTC

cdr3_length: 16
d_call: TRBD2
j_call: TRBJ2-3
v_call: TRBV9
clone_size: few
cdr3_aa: CASSVIAGDPTDTQYF
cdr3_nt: TGTGCCAGCAGCGTTATTGCGGGAGACCCCACAGATACGCAGTATTTT

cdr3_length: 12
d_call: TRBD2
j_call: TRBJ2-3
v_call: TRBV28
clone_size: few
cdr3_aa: CASSLERDWEYF
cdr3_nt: TGTGCCAGCAGTCTTGAGCGGGACTGGGAGTATTTT

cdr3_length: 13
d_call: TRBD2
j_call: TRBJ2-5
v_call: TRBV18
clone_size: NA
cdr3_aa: CASSPGLVETQYF
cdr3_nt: TGTGCCAGCTCACCGGGACTAGTGGAGACCCAGTACTTC

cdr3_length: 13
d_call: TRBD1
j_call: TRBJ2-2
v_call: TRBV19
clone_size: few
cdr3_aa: CASSDRASGELFF
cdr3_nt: TGTGCCAGTAGCGACAGGGCGTCCGGGGAGCTGTTTTTT

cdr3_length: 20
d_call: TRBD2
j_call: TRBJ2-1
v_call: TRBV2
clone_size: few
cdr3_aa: CASSEPSGGASARSYNEQFF
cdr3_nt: TGTGCCAGCAGTGAACCGTCCGGGGGGGCTAGCGCCCGCTCCTACAATGAGCAGTTCTTC

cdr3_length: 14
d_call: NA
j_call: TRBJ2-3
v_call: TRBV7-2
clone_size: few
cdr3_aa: CASSLGRDSGTQYF
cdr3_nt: TGTGCCAGCAGCTTAGGGAGGGACTCCGGTACGCAGTATTTT

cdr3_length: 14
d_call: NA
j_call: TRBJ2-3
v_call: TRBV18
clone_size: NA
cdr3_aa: CASSPQGRGDTQYF
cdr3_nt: TGTGCCAGCTCACCACAGGGGCGCGGAGATACGCAGTATTTT

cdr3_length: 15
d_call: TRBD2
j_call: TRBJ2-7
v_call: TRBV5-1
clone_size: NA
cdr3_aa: CASSLAAGVVYEQYF
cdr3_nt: TGCGCCAGCAGCTTGGCCGCGGGAGTGGTTTACGAGCAGTACTTC

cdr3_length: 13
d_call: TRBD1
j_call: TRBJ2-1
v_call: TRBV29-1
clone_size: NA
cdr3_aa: CSVERDRVNEQFF
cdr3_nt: TGCAGCGTTGAACGGGACAGGGTTAATGAGCAGTTCTTC

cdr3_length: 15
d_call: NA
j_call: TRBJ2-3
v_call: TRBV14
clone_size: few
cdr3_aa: CASSFGGFSTDTQYF
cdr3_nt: TGTGCCAGCAGCTTTGGCGGCTTTAGCACAGATACGCAGTATTTT

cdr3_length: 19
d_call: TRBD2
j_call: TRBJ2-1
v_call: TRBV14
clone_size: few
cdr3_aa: CASSHGLAGGVGSYNEQFF
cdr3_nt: TGTGCCAGCAGCCACGGACTAGCGGGAGGGGTGGGGTCCTACAATGAGCAGTTCTTC

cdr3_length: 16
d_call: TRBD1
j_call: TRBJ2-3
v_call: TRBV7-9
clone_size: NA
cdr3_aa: CASSSPGTGSTDTQYF
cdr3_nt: TGTGCCAGCAGCTCCCCCGGGACAGGGAGCACAGATACGCAGTATTTT

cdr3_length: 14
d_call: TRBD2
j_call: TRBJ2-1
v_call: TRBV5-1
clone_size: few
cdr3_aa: CASSLNSGRYEQFF
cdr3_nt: TGCGCCAGCAGCTTGAATAGCGGGAGGTATGAGCAGTTCTTC

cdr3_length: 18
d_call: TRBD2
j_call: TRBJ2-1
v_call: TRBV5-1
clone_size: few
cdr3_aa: CASSLALAGGLSYNEQFF
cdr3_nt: TGCGCCAGCAGCTTGGCCCTAGCGGGAGGGCTAAGCTACAATGAGCAGTTCTTC

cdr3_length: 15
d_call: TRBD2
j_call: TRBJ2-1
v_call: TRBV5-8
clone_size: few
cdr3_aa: CASGPGRTTSSEQFF
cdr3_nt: TGTGCCAGCGGTCCCGGGAGGACGACGTCAAGTGAGCAGTTCTTC

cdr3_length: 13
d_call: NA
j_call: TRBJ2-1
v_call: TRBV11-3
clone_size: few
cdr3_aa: CASSLGGDNEQFF
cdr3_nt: TGTGCCAGCAGCCTAGGGGGGGACAATGAGCAGTTCTTC

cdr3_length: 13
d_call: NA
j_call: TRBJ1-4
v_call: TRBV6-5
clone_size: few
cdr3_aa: CASSYSTVGSLFF
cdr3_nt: TGTGCCAGCAGTTACTCGACAGTCGGCAGTTTGTTTTTT

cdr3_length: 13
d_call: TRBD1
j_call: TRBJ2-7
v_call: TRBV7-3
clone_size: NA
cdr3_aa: CASSSGTGYEQYF
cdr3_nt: TGTGCCAGCAGCTCCGGGACAGGCTACGAGCAGTACTTC

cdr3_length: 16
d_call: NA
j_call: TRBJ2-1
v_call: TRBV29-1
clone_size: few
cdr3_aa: CSVSAQGPSSYNEQFF
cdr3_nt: TGCAGCGTTTCAGCACAGGGCCCGAGCTCCTACAATGAGCAGTTCTTC

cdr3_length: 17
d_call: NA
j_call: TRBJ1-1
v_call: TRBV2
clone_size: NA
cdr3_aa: CASSEFTSLGRNTEAFF
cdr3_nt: TGTGCCAGCAGTGAATTTACTTCCTTGGGGAGAAATACTGAAGCTTTCTTT

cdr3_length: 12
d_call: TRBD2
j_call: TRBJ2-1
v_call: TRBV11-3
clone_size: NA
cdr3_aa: CASSPGGAEQFF
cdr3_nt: TGTGCCAGCAGCCCGGGGGGGGCGGAGCAGTTCTTC

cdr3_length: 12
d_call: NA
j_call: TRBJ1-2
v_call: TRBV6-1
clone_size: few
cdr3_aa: CASRERGYGYTF
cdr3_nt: TGTGCCAGCAGAGAGAGGGGGTATGGCTACACCTTC

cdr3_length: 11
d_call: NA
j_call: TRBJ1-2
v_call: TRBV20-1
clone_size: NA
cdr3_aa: CSGRRDYGYTF
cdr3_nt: TGCAGTGGAAGGCGGGACTATGGCTACACCTTC

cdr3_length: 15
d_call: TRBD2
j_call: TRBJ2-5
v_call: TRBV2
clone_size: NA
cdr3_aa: CASSTHLAGEETQYF
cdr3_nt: TGTGCCAGCAGTACACACCTCGCGGGAGAAGAGACCCAGTACTTC

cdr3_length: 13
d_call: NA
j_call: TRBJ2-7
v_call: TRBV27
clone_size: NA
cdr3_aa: CASSFDKTYEQYF
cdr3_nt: TGTGCCAGCAGTTTTGACAAGACCTACGAGCAGTACTTC

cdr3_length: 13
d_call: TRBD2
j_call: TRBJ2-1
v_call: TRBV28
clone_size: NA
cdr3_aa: CAGRERSYNEQFF
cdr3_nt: TGTGCCGGGAGGGAGCGCTCCTACAATGAGCAGTTCTTC

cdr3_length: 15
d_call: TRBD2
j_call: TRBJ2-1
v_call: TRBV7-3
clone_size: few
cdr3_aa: CASSLDGRAGNEQFF
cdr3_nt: TGTGCCAGCAGCTTAGACGGGAGGGCCGGTAATGAGCAGTTCTTC

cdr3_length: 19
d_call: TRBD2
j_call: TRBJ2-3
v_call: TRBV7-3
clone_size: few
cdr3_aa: CASSTTGTSGRAGIDTQYF
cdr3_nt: TGTGCCAGCAGCACTACCGGGACTAGCGGGAGGGCCGGGATAGATACGCAGTATTTT

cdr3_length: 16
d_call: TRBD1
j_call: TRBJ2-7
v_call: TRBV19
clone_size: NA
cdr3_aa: CASIPPRQGRLEEQYF
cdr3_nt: TGTGCCAGTATCCCCCCTAGACAGGGACGACTTGAGGAGCAGTACTTC

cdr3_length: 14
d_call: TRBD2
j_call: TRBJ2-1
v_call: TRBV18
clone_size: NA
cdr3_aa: CASSPPGGFGEQFF
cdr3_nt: TGTGCCAGCTCACCACCGGGAGGGTTCGGTGAGCAGTTCTTC

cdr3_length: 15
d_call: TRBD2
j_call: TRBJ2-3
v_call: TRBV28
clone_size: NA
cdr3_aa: CASSQTSGLTDTQYF
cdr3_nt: TGTGCCAGCAGCCAGACTAGCGGCCTCACAGATACGCAGTATTTT

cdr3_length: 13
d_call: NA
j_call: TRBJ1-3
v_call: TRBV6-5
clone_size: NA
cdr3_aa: CASSYGTPWFEYF
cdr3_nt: TGTGCCAGCAGTTACGGGACACCTTGGTTTGAATATTTT

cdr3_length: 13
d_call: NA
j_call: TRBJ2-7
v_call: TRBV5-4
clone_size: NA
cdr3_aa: CASSPDTPYEQYF
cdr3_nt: TGTGCCAGCAGTCCCGACACCCCCTACGAGCAGTACTTC

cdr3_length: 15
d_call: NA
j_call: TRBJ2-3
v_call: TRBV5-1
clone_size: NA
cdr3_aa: CASSREGAPTDTQYF
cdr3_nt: TGCGCCAGCAGCCGGGAGGGGGCGCCCACAGATACGCAGTATTTT

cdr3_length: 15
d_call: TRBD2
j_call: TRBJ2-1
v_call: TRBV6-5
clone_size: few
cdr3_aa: CASSLAGIRDNEQFF
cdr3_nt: TGTGCCAGCAGCCTAGCGGGAATCCGCGACAATGAGCAGTTCTTC

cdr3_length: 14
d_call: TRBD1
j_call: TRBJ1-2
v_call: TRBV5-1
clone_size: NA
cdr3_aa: CASSPQGGFYGYTF
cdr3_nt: TGCGCCAGCAGCCCCCAGGGGGGATTCTATGGCTACACCTTC

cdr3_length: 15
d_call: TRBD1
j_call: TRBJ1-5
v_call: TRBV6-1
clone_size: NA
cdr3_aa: CASSEQGGYNQPQHF
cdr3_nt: TGTGCCAGCAGTGAGCAGGGGGGATACAATCAGCCCCAGCATTTT